The clone carrying this TCR beta chain was counted only a few times. Its antigen is not identified. This record comes from a study of T cell repertoires in cytomegalovirus infection. TCRdb reprocessed the reads via MiXCR and lists one record per CDR3 protein. The profile covers about 230,000 distinct CDR3 sequences, with 22% appearing a single time and roughly 20% taken by the ten largest. General study findings and limits: HLA-C-restricted CMV clonotypes gave the most frequent clonotype in two of eight donors.

This CDR3 has 12 amino acids. Trimming at V came to 6 bases and at J to 6 bases, leaving 3 bases not matched to a gene. Germline V gene data show CDR1 as SQVTM and CDR2 as ANQGSEA. What was sequenced was CD8+ T cells from PBMCs. The sequence derives from a human donor in good health (CMV status not recorded). Some clones in this sample may be carry-over from other donors' samples. The chain is built from TRBV29-1 and TRBJ2-2, with TRBD2 matching 8 bases. As DNA, the CDR3 is TGCAGCGTGGCCGGGGGGGCCGGGGAGCTGTTTTTT. This encodes CSVAGGAGELFF.